The T cell receptor (beta chain) under discussion was sequenced for a study of blood T cell repertoires in COVID-19. In germline, CDR1 is SGHRS, CDR2 YFSETQ. The CDR3 has 13 residues. Deletions cut 0 bases from V and 1 base from J, with 4 bases between. Only in-frame clones appear in the TCRdb table, and some are missing; sequencing was by immunoSEQ multiplex PCR. This table has roughly 87,000 clones, about 84% appearing once. This rearrangement joins TRBV5-1 to TRBJ1-1; D unresolved. The receptor's source is a human donor in a cohort sampled during active COVID-19. The material sequenced was peripheral blood. CDR3 loop: CASSLATNTEAFF. The DNA for the CDR3 is TGCGCCAGCAGCTTGGCTACGAACACTGAAGCTTTCTTT.